The 9 T cell receptor beta chains given below trace back to one sample, sequenced in a study of blood T cell dynamics during melanoma immunotherapy (dated by TCRdb to 2020 to 2021). The sample's time point label, in plain terms: pre-treatment baseline. Library generation was performed with the immunoSEQ multiplex PCR assay. What TCRdb holds here is the immuneACCESS table cut down to in-frame rearrangements. Part of the clones is not present; checked against another copy, under half of the missing clones reflect an unresolved V gene, and the others are unexplained. Here the sample has 10,000 or so clones; 80% to 90% occur a single time. The ten largest clones capture 30% to 35% of the sample. This sample comprised blood, obtained from a patient treated with checkpoint blockade. These receptors all come from a human donor with melanoma.

The chain joins TRBV11-2 to TRBJ2-7, with unresolved D. This CDR3 is built from 15 residues. Germline V CDR1 and CDR2: SGHAT, FQNNGV. Trimming shortened V by 1 base and J by 0 bases, and 10 bases separated the two germline ends. The CDR3 loop is CASSLGRYSSYEQYF. DNA for the CDR3: TGTGCCAGCAGCTTAGGGAGATACTCCTCCTACGAGCAGTACTTC.

The chain carries TRBV5-6 and TRBJ2-5, with D unclear. Germline CDR1 SGHDT, CDR2 YYEEEE. The CDR3 loop spans 13 amino acids. Trimming took off 0 bases at V and 6 bases at J, with 9 bases between the two ends. CDR3 residues: CASSLGPGKTQYF. In DNA, the CDR3 is TGTGCCAGCAGCTTGGGTCCCGGCAAGACCCAGTACTTC.

This clone appeared a single time. The chain couples TRBV7-9 to TRBJ2-7; D gene uncertain. Germline V CDR1 and CDR2: SEHNR, FQNEAQ (reference sequence). The CDR3 extends over 13 amino acids. V lost 5 bases, J lost 2 bases, and 10 bases lay in between. CDR3: CASSPSLPYEQYF. The DNA of the CDR3 is TGTGCCAGCAGCCCAAGCCTCCCCTACGAGCAGTACTTC.

V and J are TRBV10-1 and TRBJ1-1; tentative D call: TRBD1 (6 bases). Germline-derived CDR1 and CDR2 are WNHNN and SYGVQD (reference sequence). V was clipped by 5 bases and J by 4 bases, with 11 bases between them. The CDR3 is 13 amino acids. The CDR3: CASSPGQVTEAFF. Here the CDR3 DNA reads TGCGCCAGCAGTCCGGGACAAGTCACTGAAGCTTTCTTT.

The rearrangement joins TRBV9 to TRBJ1-1; D uncertain. Germline values: CDR1 SGDLS, CDR2 YYNGEE. The CDR3 is 14 residues long. Trimming took 0 bases from V and 4 from J, leaving 10 bases between them. The CDR3 is CASSVGGSSTEAFF. In nucleotides, the CDR3 is TGTGCCAGCAGCGTAGGAGGCAGTAGCACTGAAGCTTTCTTT. The complete variable domain, with remaining parts taken from reference TRBV9 and TRBJ1-1, reads DSGVTQTPKHLITATGQRVTLRCSPRSGDLSVYWYQQSLDQGLQFLIQYYNGEERAKGNILERFSAQQFPDLHSELNLSSLELGDSALYFCASSVGGSSTEAFFGQGTRLTVV.

This chain connects TRBV2 to TRBJ2-3; the match to TRBD2 covers 8 bases. The length of the CDR3 is 15 residues. The junction had 9 bases not matched to a gene; V was cut back by 10 bases and J by 0 bases. The germline gives CDR1 SNHLY, CDR2 FYNNEI. The CDR3 bases are TGTGCCACCCCAAGGGCGGGAGGTAGCACAGATACGCAGTATTTT. This codes for CATPRAGGSTDTQYF. The complete variable domain, with remaining parts taken from reference TRBV2 and TRBJ2-3, reads EPEVTQTPSHQVTQMGQEVILRCVPISNHLYFYWYRQILGQKVEFLVSFYNNEISEKSEIFDDQFSVERPDGSNFTLKIRSTKLEDSAMYFCATPRAGGSTDTQYFGPGTRLTVL.

This chain links TRBV7-2 with TRBJ1-1; D may be TRBD1 (5 bases). The V and J ends lost 1 base and 7 bases respectively, with 13 bases between them. CDR3 length: 14 amino acids. Germline V gives CDR1 SGHTA, CDR2 FQGNSA. The CDR3 reads CASSLDVGAVEAFF. CDR3 sequence (DNA): TGTGCCAGCAGCTTAGATGTCGGGGCGGTTGAAGCTTTCTTT.

The rearrangement links TRBV28 to TRBJ2-2; tentatively, D is TRBD1 or TRBD2 (7 bases each). Germline lookup yields CDR1 MDHEN and CDR2 SYDVKM. V was pared by 8 bases and J by 5 bases, with 21 bases between. The CDR3 is made up of 16 amino acids. The CDR3 DNA reads TGTGCCAGCCCCCCTTCCCGACAGGGAGGGACCGGGGAGCTGTTTTTT. Translating gives CASPPSRQGGTGELFF.

The genes are TRBV2 and TRBJ2-3; 7 positions match TRBD1. Germline loops: CDR1 SNHLY, CDR2 FYNNEI. The CDR3 is 14 residues long. V was pared by 6 bases and J by 1 base, with 4 bases of the junction left unmatched. The CDR3 region has the DNA TGTGCCAGCAGCCCCGGGACAGGCACAGATACGCAGTATTTT. Translation: CASSPGTGTDTQYF.